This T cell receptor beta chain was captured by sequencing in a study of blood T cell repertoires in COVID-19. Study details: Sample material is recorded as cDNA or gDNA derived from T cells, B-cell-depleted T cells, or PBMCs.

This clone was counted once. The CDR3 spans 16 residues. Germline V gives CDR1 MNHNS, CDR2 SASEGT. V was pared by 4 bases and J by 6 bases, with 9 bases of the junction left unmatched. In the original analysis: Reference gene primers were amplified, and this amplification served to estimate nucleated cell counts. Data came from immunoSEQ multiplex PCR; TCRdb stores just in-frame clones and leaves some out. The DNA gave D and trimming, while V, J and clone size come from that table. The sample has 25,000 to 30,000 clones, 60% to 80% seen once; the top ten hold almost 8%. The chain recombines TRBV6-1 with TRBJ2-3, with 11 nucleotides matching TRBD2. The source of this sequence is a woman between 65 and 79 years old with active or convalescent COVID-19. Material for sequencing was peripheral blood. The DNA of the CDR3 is TGTGCCAGCAGTGGGTTTAGCGGGGGGGCCGAGGATACGCAGTATTTT. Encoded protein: CASSGFSGGAEDTQYF.